This T cell receptor beta chain was profiled in a study of patients and donors after allogeneic stem cell transplantation. One entry per CDR3 protein, called by TCRdb with MiXCR from the RT-PCR reads. The table records 20,000 or so distinct CDR3 sequences, 4.5% to 6% of them present only once. CDR3 length equals 15 residues. The germline CDR1 and CDR2 sequences are LNHDA and SQIVND (reference sequence). The V and J ends lost 9 bases and 6 bases respectively, with 23 bases between them. The sample comprised blood, either unsorted or a sorted T cell fraction (not recorded which). The genes are TRBV19 and TRBJ1-1; D gene unclear. This TCR came from a human donor who was either an allogeneic HSCT recipient or a stem cell or donor lymphocyte infusion donor (not recorded which). It is not recorded whose cells these are; they may come from a transplant donor. CDR3 sequence: CASSRAGLGGAEAFF. The CDR3 DNA is TGTGCCAGCTCCCGGGCCGGGTTGGGCGGCGCTGAAGCTTTCTTT.